The 31 T cell receptor beta chains listed next were all sequenced from one sample in a study of pediatric ulcerative colitis. One to two pinch biopsies were taken from the rectum during colonoscopy. Repertoires were generated with immunoSEQ multiplex PCR, while TCRdb's copy carries only in-frame clones and drops some. The repertoire holds 35,000 or so clones, with around 73% as singletons. The sample comprised gut tissue. These receptors originate from a boy younger than 18 with moderate ulcerative colitis.

V and J are TRBV5-1 and TRBJ1-6; weak D call: TRBD1 (6 bases). The germline V gene encodes CDR1 SGHRS and CDR2 YFSETQ. The CDR3 loop spans 15 amino acids. Trimming left V 0 bases short and J 7 bases short, with 11 bases between. Written as DNA, the CDR3 is TGCGCCAGCAGCTTGGAAACAGGGTCAAATTCACCCCTCCACTTT. Its protein product is CASSLETGSNSPLHF. Looking up the rest from reference TRBV5-1 and TRBJ1-6 gives the full variable domain: KAGVTQTPRYLIKTRGQQVTLSCSPISGHRSVSWYQQTPGQGLQFLFEYFSETQRNKGNFPGRFSGRQFSNSRSEMNVSTLELGDSALYLCASSLETGSNSPLHFGNGTRLTVT.

This rearrangement joins TRBV28 to TRBJ2-2; the D gene is possibly TRBD1 (6 bases). This CDR3 contains 16 residues. Looked up from germline, CDR1 is MDHEN and CDR2 is SYDVKM. Trimming shortened V by 6 bases and J by 0 bases, and 14 bases separated the two germline ends. This chain's CDR3 is CASSLWTDSNTGELFF. In DNA form, the CDR3 reads TGTGCCAGCAGCCTGTGGACAGACTCGAACACCGGGGAGCTGTTTTTT.

This chain links TRBV6-5 with TRBJ2-7; D is perhaps TRBD1 (5 bases). V lost 6 bases, J lost 2 bases, and 11 bases lay in between. In germline, CDR1 is MNHEY, CDR2 SVGAGI. CDR3 length equals 13 residues. CDR3 loop: CASSLRQPYEQYF. The CDR3 DNA sequence: TGTGCCAGCAGCCTTAGACAGCCCTACGAGCAGTACTTC.

The rearrangement links TRBV5-8 to TRBJ2-3; 7 nucleotides line up with TRBD1. Germline trimming cut 5 bases from V and 0 bases from J; bases unmatched to any gene: 9. This CDR3 is 16 amino acids long. In germline, CDR1 is SGHTS, CDR2 YDEGEE. The CDR3 nucleotides are TGTGCCAGCAGAGGGGGCGCAGGATATAGCACAGATACGCAGTATTTT. The encoded protein is CASRGGAGYSTDTQYF.

There are a few counts of this clone. V gene TRBV28 combines with J gene TRBJ2-5; D not resolved. Per the germline V gene, CDR1 is MDHEN and CDR2 is SYDVKM. The CDR3 runs to 14 residues. Trimming stripped 2 bases from V and 2 bases from J, with 9 bases between. CDR3 sequence: CASSLDWNQETQYF. In DNA form, the CDR3 reads TGTGCCAGCAGTTTAGACTGGAATCAAGAGACCCAGTACTTC.

A word on this clone: At one of its ends the junction is not consistent with the germline gene, which may arise from a read error. The chain joins TRBV20-1 to TRBJ1-2, with D perhaps TRBD1 (5 bases). Germline CDR1 reads DFQATT; CDR2 reads SNEGSKA (reference sequence). The CDR3 sequence is 9 residues long. This CDR3 reads CSALAGSRF. In DNA form, the CDR3 reads TGCAGTGCTCTCGCAGGGAGTCGCTTC.

By proportion, this clone is medium-sized (0.01 to 0.1%). The V and J genes are TRBV27 and TRBJ2-7, with D unclear. This CDR3 comprises 14 residues. Germline V CDR1 and CDR2: MNHEY, SMNVEV (reference sequence). Trimming removed 3 bases from V and 4 bases from J, with 13 bases in between. CDR3 residues: CASSLVIGRYEQYF. In DNA, the CDR3 is TGTGCCAGCAGTTTGGTTATTGGTAGGTACGAGCAGTACTTC.

V is TRBV4-2 and J is TRBJ2-7; 11 bases agree with TRBD2. With V trimmed by 3 bases and J by 7 bases, 5 bases remained unmatched. Germline-derived CDR1 and CDR2 are LGHNA and YNFKEQ. This CDR3 comprises 14 residues. CDR3 sequence reads: CASSHGTSGIEQYF. The CDR3 DNA reads TGTGCCAGCAGCCACGGGACTAGCGGCATTGAGCAGTACTTC.

The V call is TRBV25-1, the J call TRBJ1-4; D is possibly TRBD1 (5 bases). The V gene's germline CDR1 is MGHDK and CDR2 SYGVNS. This CDR3 region has 13 residues. The V end was cut by 0 bases, the J end by 6 bases, with 5 bases between. CDR3 region: CASSEYRDEKLFF. CDR3 DNA sequence: TGTGCCAGCAGTGAATACAGGGATGAAAAACTGTTTTTT.

The sample holds a few counts of this clone. V and J are TRBV2 and TRBJ2-3; 9 bases align to TRBD2. The CDR3 sequence is 14 residues long. The trim removed 8 bases at V and 2 bases at J, leaving 5 bases unmatched. CDR1 SNHLY and CDR2 FYNNEI come from the germline V gene. The CDR3 loop is CASLSGRYTDTQYF. CDR3 coding DNA: TGTGCCAGCCTGAGCGGGAGGTACACAGATACGCAGTATTTT.

This rearrangement joins TRBV6-6 to TRBJ2-4, with D unresolved. Deletions cut 0 bases from V and 0 bases from J, with 9 bases between. Germline values: CDR1 MNHNY, CDR2 SVGAGI (reference sequence). CDR3 length: 16 residues. This chain's CDR3 is CASSYSQTVAKNIQYF. CDR3 bases: TGTGCCAGCAGTTACTCCCAGACGGTAGCCAAAAACATTCAGTACTTC.

This clone is medium-sized (0.01 to 0.1%) in the sample. V gene TRBV5-8 combines with J gene TRBJ1-2, with D tentatively TRBD1 (6 bases). Between the trimmed V and J ends, which lost 5 bases and 7 bases, there was a span of 15 bases. The CDR3 covers 13 residues. Per germline, CDR1 SGHTS and CDR2 YDEGEE. The CDR3 here is CASRLQGRFGYTF. DNA for the CDR3: TGTGCCAGCAGGCTGCAGGGGCGATTTGGCTACACCTTC. Using reference TRBV5-8 and TRBJ1-2 for the parts outside the CDR3, the full variable domain is EAGVTQSPTHLIKTRGQQATLRCSPISGHTSVYWYQQALGLGLQFLLWYDEGEERNRGNFPPRFSGRQFPNYSSELNVNALELEDSALYLCASRLQGRFGYTFGSGTRLTVV.

This rearrangement joins TRBV5-6 to TRBJ1-1; tentatively, D is TRBD1 (5 bases). Trimming took off 3 bases at V and 8 bases at J, with 11 bases between the two ends. This CDR3 is built from 12 residues. Germline V gene sequence: CDR1 SGHDT, CDR2 YYEEEE. The DNA of the CDR3 is TGTGCCAGCAGCTCTGGGACCGGAGAAGCTTTCTTT. This codes for CASSSGTGEAFF.

The chain couples TRBV18 to TRBJ2-7; 8 positions match TRBD1. The CDR3 is 14 residues long. Germline assignment: CDR1 KGHSH and CDR2 LQKENI. Germline trimming cut 3 bases from V and 2 bases from J; bases unmatched to any gene: 3. CDR3 nucleotide sequence: TGTGCCAGCTCACCGCGGACAGGGCCCTACGAGCAGTACTTC. Encoded protein: CASSPRTGPYEQYF. The complete variable domain, with remaining parts taken from reference TRBV18 and TRBJ2-7, reads NAGVMQNPRHLVRRRGQEARLRCSPMKGHSHVYWYRQLPEEGLKFMVYLQKENIIDESGMPKERFSAEFPKEGPSILRIQQVVRGDSAAYFCASSPRTGPYEQYFGPGTRLTVT.

The genes are TRBV7-2 and TRBJ2-5; D perhaps matches TRBD1 (6 bases). The CDR3 extends over 14 amino acids. Trimming pared 4 bases from V and 4 bases from J, leaving 13 bases between. Germline CDR1 SGHTA, CDR2 FQGNSA. CDR3 region: CASSWYRDSETQYF. CDR3 in DNA: TGTGCCAGCAGCTGGTACAGGGATTCAGAGACCCAGTACTTC.

The chain joins TRBV6-1 to TRBJ2-1; D unclear. Trimming stripped 7 bases from V and 6 bases from J, with 13 bases between. The CDR3 covers 13 residues. Germline V lookup: CDR1 MNHNS, CDR2 SASEGT. The CDR3 DNA is TGTGCCAGCACAAACCCAACCCGCAATGAGCAGTTCTTC. Its translation is CASTNPTRNEQFF.

In DNA, the CDR3 is TGTGCCAGCAGTTTCCTCGCGGGGGGCCTCTCCTACGAGCAGTACTTC. Protein product: CASSFLAGGLSYEQYF. The V gene is TRBV28, the J gene TRBJ2-7; the match to TRBD2 covers 8 bases. With V trimmed by 3 bases and J by 0 bases, 7 bases remained unmatched. The CDR3 sequence is 16 residues long. From germline, CDR1 is MDHEN and CDR2 SYDVKM.

This clone was observed once. The chain combines TRBV5-4 with TRBJ2-2, with a weak D call TRBD2 (6 bases). Germline values: CDR1 SGHNT, CDR2 YYREEE (reference sequence). V lost 2 bases, J lost 7 bases, and 12 bases lay in between. The CDR3 runs to 14 residues. The CDR3 DNA is TGTGCCAGCAGCTTCGGAGGGTCTGACGGGGAGCTGTTTTTT. Encoded protein: CASSFGGSDGELFF.

The chain joins TRBV5-1 to TRBJ1-1, with D tentatively TRBD1 (6 bases). Germline-derived CDR1 and CDR2 are SGHRS and YFSETQ. V was trimmed by 4 bases and J by 2 bases, leaving 15 bases between them. CDR3 size: 15 residues. The CDR3 protein is CASSAQTGPNTEAFF. The CDR3 bases are TGCGCCAGCAGCGCGCAGACAGGTCCTAACACTGAAGCTTTCTTT.

The V call is TRBV2, the J call TRBJ1-1, with D perhaps TRBD1 (5 bases). Germline values: CDR1 SNHLY, CDR2 FYNNEI. CDR3 size: 15 residues. V shed 4 bases and J shed 4 bases, with 16 bases lying between them. The CDR3 loop is CASSGDLSGSTEAFF. CDR3 DNA: TGTGCCAGCAGTGGGGACCTAAGTGGCAGCACTGAAGCTTTCTTT.

The V call is TRBV6-5, the J call TRBJ1-2; tentative D call: TRBD1 (6 bases). V lost 6 bases to trimming and J lost 6 bases, with 17 bases between them. CDR3 size: 14 residues. Germline CDR1 and CDR2: MNHEY and SVGAGI. The DNA for the CDR3 is TGTGCCAGCAGGTTAGCTGGGGGGCGAGATGGCTACACCTTC. Its translation is CASRLAGGRDGYTF.

This chain connects TRBV15 to TRBJ1-2, with TRBD1 matching over 10 bases. CDR1 LNHNV and CDR2 YYDKDF come from the germline V gene (reference sequence). This CDR3 has 15 residues. With V trimmed by 9 bases and J by 6 bases, 13 bases remained unmatched. CDR3 sequence reads: CATKPGTGDDNGYTF. CDR3 DNA: TGTGCCACTAAGCCCGGGACAGGGGATGACAATGGCTACACCTTC. The whole variable domain, remainder taken from reference TRBV15 and TRBJ1-2, is DAMVIQNPRYQVTQFGKPVTLSCSQTLNHNVMYWYQQKSSQAPKLLFHYYDKDFNNEADTPDNFQSRRPNTSFCFLDIRSPGLGDTAMYLCATKPGTGDDNGYTFGSGTRLTVV.

V and J are TRBV5-1 and TRBJ1-1, with TRBD1 matching over 10 bases. This CDR3 has 17 amino acids. Germline lookup yields CDR1 SGHRS and CDR2 YFSETQ. V was pared by 2 bases and J by 4 bases, with 11 bases of the junction left unmatched. The CDR3 DNA reads TGCGCCAGCAGCTTAAGACAGGGGGCTCTGATGGGCACTGAAGCTTTCTTT. Amino acid sequence: CASSLRQGALMGTEAFF.

This clone was detected only a few times. The chain recombines TRBV29-1 with TRBJ1-3; no clear D. The V gene lost 6 bases and the J gene lost 1 base, with 4 bases spanning the gap. The germline CDR1 and CDR2 sequences are SQVTM and ANQGSEA. The CDR3 consists of 11 residues. CDR3 bases: TGCAGCGTGGCATCTGGAAACACCATATATTTT. Protein product: CSVASGNTIYF.

V usage is TRBV15 and J usage is TRBJ2-5; D gene ambiguous. The CDR3 totals 13 residues. Germline assignment: CDR1 LNHNV and CDR2 YYDKDF (reference sequence). The germline V and J ends were trimmed by 3 bases and 5 bases, with 10 bases remaining between them. CDR3 in DNA: TGTGCCACCAGCAGTGCCCTGGAGGAGACCCAGTACTTC. Protein: CATSSALEETQYF.

In this sample, this clone turned up once. The chain recombines TRBV6-6 with TRBJ1-1; D is possibly TRBD1 (5 bases). The CDR3 is 13 residues long. V lost 5 bases, J lost 3 bases, and 10 bases lay in between. Germline CDR1 reads MNHNY; CDR2 reads SVGAGI (reference sequence). CDR3 protein: CASSGPGDTEAFF. For the CDR3, the DNA is TGTGCCAGCAGTGGGCCGGGGGACACTGAAGCTTTCTTT.

The chain combines TRBV5-8 with TRBJ2-1, with 9 positions matching TRBD2. Germline-derived CDR1 and CDR2 are SGHTS and YDEGEE. V shed 0 bases, J shed 8 bases, and the junction held 9 bases outside the gene matches. The CDR3 has 16 residues. CDR3 DNA: TGTGCCAGCAGCTTGGACGGCGGGAGGGCCGGCTATGAGCAGTTCTTC. Amino acids: CASSLDGGRAGYEQFF.

The chain joins TRBV2 to TRBJ2-4; D may correspond to TRBD1 or TRBD2 (5 bases each). Germline CDR1 and CDR2: SNHLY and FYNNEI. V lost 4 bases to trimming and J lost 6 bases, with 13 bases between them. The CDR3 length is 14 residues. CDR3 loop: CASSVVWGINIQYF. In DNA form, the CDR3 reads TGTGCCAGCAGTGTCGTCTGGGGGATAAACATTCAGTACTTC.

This chain links TRBV5-1 with TRBJ2-4; D may be TRBD1 or TRBD2 (6 bases each). V was shortened by 3 bases and J by 2 bases, with 18 bases between the two germline ends. This CDR3 has 17 residues. CDR1 and CDR2 from the germline V gene are SGHRS and YFSETQ. The CDR3 sequence is CASSWGADEVSKNIQYF. The CDR3 region has the DNA TGCGCCAGCAGCTGGGGGGCGGATGAAGTATCCAAAAACATTCAGTACTTC.

DNA for the CDR3: TGTGCCAGCAGCTTGGGATCCACTTCGGGGACCCAGTACTTC. It translates to CASSLGSTSGTQYF. V is TRBV5-6 and J is TRBJ2-5; the D is unclear. This CDR3 contains 14 residues. V shed 0 bases and J shed 7 bases, with 13 bases lying between them. Germline CDR1 SGHDT, CDR2 YYEEEE. The full variable domain, completed using reference TRBV5-6 and TRBJ2-5, is DAGVTQSPTHLIKTRGQQVTLRCSPKSGHDTVSWYQQALGQGPQFIFQYYEEEERQRGNFPDRFSGHQFPNYSSELNVNALLLGDSALYLCASSLGSTSGTQYFGPGTRLLVL.

This chain joins TRBV11-2 and TRBJ2-1; the D gene is possibly TRBD1 (5 bases). CDR1 SGHAT and CDR2 FQNNGV come from the germline V gene. The CDR3 sequence is 15 residues long. Trimming cost V 7 bases and J 8 bases, with 21 bases left between them. CDR3 bases: TGTGCCAGCACCATGGGGCGTTTCCTATCCGATGAGCAGTTCTTC. The encoded protein is CASTMGRFLSDEQFF.